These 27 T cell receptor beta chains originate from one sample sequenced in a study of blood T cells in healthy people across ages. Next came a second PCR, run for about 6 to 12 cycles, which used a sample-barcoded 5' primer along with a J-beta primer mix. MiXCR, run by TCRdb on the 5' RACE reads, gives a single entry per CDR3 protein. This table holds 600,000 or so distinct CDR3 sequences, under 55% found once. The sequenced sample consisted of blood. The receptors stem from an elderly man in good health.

The CDR3, as DNA: TGTGCCAGTAGCAGGACAGATCCGACCCACTATGGCTACACCTTC. It encodes CASSRTDPTHYGYTF. V is TRBV19 and J is TRBJ1-2; TRBD1 might be the D (6 bases). CDR3 size: 15 residues. Germline CDR1 and CDR2: LNHDA and SQIVND (reference sequence). Trimming removed 6 bases from V and 3 bases from J, with 17 bases in between.

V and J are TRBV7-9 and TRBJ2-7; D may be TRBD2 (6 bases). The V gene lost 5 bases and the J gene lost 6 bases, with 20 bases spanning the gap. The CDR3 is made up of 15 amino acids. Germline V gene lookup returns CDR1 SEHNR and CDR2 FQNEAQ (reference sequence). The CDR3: CASSPWGEPGGEQYF. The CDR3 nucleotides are TGTGCCAGCAGCCCCTGGGGGGAGCCAGGAGGCGAGCAGTACTTC.

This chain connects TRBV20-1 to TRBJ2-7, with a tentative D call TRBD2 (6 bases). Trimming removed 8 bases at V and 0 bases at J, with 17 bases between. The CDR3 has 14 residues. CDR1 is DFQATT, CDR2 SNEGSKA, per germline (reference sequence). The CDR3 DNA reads TGCAGTCTTCCTGGGGGACTTGCCTCCTACGAGCAGTACTTC. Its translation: CSLPGGLASYEQYF.

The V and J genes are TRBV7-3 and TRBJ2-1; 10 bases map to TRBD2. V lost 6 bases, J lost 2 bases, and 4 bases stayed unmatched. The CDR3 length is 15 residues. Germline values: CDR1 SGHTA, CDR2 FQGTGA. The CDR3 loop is CASREREGPYNEQFF. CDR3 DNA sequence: TGTGCCAGCAGGGAGCGGGAGGGCCCCTACAATGAGCAGTTCTTC.

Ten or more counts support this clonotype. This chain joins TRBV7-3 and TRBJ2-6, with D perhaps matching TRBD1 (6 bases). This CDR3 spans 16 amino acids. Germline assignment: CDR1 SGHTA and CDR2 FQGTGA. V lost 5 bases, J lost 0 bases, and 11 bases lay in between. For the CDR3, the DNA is TGTGCCAGCAGCGTCGGACAGAGCTCTGGGGCCAACGTCCTGACTTTC. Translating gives CASSVGQSSGANVLTF.

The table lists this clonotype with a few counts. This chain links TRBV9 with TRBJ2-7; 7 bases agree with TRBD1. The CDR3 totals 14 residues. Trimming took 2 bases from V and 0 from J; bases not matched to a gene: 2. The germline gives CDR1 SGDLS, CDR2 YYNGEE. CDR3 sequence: CASSVRDSSYEQYF. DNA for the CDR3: TGTGCCAGCAGCGTCCGGGACAGCTCCTACGAGCAGTACTTC.

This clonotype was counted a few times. CDR3 DNA: TGCGCCAGCACTCTAAACACCCCGGACGGAACTAACTATGGCTACACCTTC. Protein: CASTLNTPDGTNYGYTF. V usage is TRBV5-1 and J usage is TRBJ1-2; no definite D call. Germline V gene data show CDR1 as SGHRS and CDR2 as YFSETQ. CDR3 size: 17 residues. Trimming took 6 bases from V and 0 from J, leaving 21 bases between them.

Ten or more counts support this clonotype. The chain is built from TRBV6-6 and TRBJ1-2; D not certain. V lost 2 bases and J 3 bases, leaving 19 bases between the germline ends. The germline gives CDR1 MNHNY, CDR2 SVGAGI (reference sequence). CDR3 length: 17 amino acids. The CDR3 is CASSYHPVTARDYGYTF. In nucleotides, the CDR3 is TGTGCCAGCAGTTACCATCCGGTGACCGCCCGGGACTATGGCTACACCTTC.

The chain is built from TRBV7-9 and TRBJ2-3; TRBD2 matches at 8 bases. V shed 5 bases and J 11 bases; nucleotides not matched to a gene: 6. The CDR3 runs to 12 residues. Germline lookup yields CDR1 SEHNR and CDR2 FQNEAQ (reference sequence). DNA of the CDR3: TGTGCCAGCAGCCCGAGCGGGAGCGGGCAGTATTTT. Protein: CASSPSGSGQYF.

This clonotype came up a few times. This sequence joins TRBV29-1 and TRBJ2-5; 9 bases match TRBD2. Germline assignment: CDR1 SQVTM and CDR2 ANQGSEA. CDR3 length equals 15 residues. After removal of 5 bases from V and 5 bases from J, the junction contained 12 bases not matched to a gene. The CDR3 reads CSVRVSGRTIETQYF. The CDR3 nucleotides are TGCAGCGTTAGGGTCAGCGGGAGGACTATTGAGACCCAGTACTTC. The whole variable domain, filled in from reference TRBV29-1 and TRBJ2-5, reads SAVISQKPSRDICQRGTSLTIQCQVDSQVTMMFWYRQQPGQSLTLIATANQGSEATYESGFVIDKFPISRPNLTFSTLTVSNMSPEDSSIYLCSVRVSGRTIETQYFGPGTRLLVL.

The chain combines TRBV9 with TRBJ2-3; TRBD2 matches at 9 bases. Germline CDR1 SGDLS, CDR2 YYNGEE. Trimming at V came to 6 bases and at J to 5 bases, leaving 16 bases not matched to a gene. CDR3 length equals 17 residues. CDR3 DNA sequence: TGTGCCAGCACCCCTGGAGTTCAGCGGGGGGAAAGAGATACGCAGTATTTT. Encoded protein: CASTPGVQRGERDTQYF.

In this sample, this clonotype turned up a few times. This CDR3 reads CASSQTQGFREQFF. In DNA, the CDR3 is TGTGCCAGCAGCCAGACCCAGGGATTTCGTGAGCAGTTCTTC. The V call is TRBV4-2, the J call TRBJ2-1, with D perhaps matching TRBD1 (5 bases). Germline values: CDR1 LGHNA, CDR2 YNFKEQ. This CDR3 region has 14 residues. With 3 bases removed from V and 9 bases from J, the gap between germline ends came to 15 bases.

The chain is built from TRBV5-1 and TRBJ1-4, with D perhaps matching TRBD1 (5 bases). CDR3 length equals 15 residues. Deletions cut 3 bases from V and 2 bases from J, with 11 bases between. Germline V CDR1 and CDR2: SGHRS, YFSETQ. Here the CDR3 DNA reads TGCGCCAGCAGCTCCTGGGGCACGACTAATGAAAAACTGTTTTTT. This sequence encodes CASSSWGTTNEKLFF. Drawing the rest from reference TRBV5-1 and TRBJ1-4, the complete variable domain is KAGVTQTPRYLIKTRGQQVTLSCSPISGHRSVSWYQQTPGQGLQFLFEYFSETQRNKGNFPGRFSGRQFSNSRSEMNVSTLELGDSALYLCASSSWGTTNEKLFFGSGTQLSVL.

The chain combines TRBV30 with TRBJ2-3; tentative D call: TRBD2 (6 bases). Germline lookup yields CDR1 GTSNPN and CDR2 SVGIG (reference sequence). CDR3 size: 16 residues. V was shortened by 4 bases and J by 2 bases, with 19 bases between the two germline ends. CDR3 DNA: TGTGCCTGGACCCAACGCGGGGCCGGAACCACAGATACGCAGTATTTT. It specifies CAWTQRGAGTTDTQYF.

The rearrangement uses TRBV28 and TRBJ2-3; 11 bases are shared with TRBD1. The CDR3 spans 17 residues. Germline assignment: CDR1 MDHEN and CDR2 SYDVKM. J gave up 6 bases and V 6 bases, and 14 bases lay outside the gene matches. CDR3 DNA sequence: TGTGCCAGCAGACGTCGGACAGGGGGCAATAATCGGGATACGCAGTATTTT. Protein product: CASRRRTGGNNRDTQYF.

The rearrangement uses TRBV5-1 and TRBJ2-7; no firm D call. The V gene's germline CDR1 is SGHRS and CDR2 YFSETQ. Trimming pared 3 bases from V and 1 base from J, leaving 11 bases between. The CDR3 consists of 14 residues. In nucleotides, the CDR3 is TGCGCCAGCAGCTCCCTCGGGTCTTCCTACGAGCAGTACTTC. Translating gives CASSSLGSSYEQYF.

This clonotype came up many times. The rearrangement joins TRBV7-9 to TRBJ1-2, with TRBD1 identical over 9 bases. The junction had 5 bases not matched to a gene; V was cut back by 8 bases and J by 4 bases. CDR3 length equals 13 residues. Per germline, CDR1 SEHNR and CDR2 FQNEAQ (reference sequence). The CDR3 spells CASSGTGTYGYTF. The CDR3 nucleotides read TGTGCCAGCTCCGGGACAGGGACCTATGGCTACACCTTC. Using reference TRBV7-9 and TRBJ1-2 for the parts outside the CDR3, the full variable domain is DTGVSQNPRHKITKRGQNVTFRCDPISEHNRLYWYRQTLGQGPEFLTYFQNEAQLEKSRLLSDRFSAERPKGSFSTLEIQRTEQGDSAMYLCASSGTGTYGYTFGSGTRLTVV.

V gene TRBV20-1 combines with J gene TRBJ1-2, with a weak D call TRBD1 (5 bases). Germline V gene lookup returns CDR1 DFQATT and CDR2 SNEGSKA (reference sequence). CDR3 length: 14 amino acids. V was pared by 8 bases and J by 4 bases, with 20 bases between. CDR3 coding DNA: TGCAGTACCAAGCCGACAGAGCAACCCTATGGCTACACCTTC. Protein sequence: CSTKPTEQPYGYTF.

CDR3 region: CASSQTRGDTQYF. CDR3 nucleotides: TGTGCCAGCAGCCAGACCCGGGGGGATACGCAGTATTTT. The rearrangement joins TRBV7-2 to TRBJ2-3; D perhaps matches TRBD2 (6 bases). Trimming took 5 bases from V and 6 from J, leaving 12 bases between them. The CDR3 runs 13 residues. Germline-derived CDR1 and CDR2 are SGHTA and FQGNSA.

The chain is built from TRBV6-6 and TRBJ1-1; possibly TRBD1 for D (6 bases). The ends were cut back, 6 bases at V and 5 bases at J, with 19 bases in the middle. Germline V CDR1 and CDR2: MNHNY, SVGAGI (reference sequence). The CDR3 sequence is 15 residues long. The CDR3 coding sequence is TGTGCCAGCAGGAGTGTGTCGGCAGGGGAGACTGAAGCTTTCTTT. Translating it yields CASRSVSAGETEAFF.

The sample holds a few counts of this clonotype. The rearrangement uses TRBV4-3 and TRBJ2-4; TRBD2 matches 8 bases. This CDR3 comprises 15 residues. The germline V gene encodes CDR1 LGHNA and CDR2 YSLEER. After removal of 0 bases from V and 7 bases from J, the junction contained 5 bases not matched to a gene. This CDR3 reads CASSQERGAGNIQYF. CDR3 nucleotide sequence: TGCGCCAGCAGCCAAGAGCGGGGGGCAGGGAACATTCAGTACTTC.

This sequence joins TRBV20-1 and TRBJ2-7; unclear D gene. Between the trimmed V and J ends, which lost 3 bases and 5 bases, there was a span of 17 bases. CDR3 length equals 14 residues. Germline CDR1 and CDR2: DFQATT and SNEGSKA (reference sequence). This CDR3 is CSASPGPGKHEQYF. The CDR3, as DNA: TGCAGTGCTAGCCCGGGCCCAGGAAAACACGAGCAGTACTTC.

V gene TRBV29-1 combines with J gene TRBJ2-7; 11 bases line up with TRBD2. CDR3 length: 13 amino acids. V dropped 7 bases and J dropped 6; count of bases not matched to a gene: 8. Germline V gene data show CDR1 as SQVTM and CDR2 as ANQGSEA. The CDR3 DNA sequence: TGCAGCGCCTCCGGACTAGCGGGCACCGAGCAGTACTTC. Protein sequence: CSASGLAGTEQYF.

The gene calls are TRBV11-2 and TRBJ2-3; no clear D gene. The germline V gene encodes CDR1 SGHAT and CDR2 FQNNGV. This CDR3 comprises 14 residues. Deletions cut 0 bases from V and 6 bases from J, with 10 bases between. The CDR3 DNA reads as TGTGCCAGCAGCTTAGATCGCCCCTTGGATACGCAGTATTTT. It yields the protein CASSLDRPLDTQYF.

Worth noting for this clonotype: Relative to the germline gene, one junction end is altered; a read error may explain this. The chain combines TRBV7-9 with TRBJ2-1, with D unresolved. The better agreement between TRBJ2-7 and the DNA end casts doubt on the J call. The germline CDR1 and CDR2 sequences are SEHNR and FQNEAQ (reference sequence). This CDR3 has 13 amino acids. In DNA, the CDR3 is TGTGCCAACAGCCCGAACTCGCGGTACGAGCAGTACTTC. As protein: CANSPNSRYEQYF.

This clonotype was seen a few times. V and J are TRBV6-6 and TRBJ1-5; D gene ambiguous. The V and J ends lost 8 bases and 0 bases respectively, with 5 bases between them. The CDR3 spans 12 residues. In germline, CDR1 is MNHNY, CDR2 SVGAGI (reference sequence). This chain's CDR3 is CASGDSNQPQHF. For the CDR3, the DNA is TGTGCCAGCGGCGATAGCAATCAGCCCCAGCATTTT.

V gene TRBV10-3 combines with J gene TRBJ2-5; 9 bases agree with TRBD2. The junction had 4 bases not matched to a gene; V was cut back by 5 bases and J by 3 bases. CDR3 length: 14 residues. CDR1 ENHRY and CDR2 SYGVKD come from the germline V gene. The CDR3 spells CAISKTSGEETQYF. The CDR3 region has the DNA TGTGCCATCAGTAAGACTAGCGGCGAAGAGACCCAGTACTTC.